Listed below are T cell receptor beta chains from one sample, sequenced in a study of T cell responses to AZD1222 COVID-19 vaccine. Repertoires were generated with immunoSEQ multiplex PCR, while TCRdb's copy carries only in-frame clones and drops some. The sample contains over 100,000 clones, around nine tenths of which appear only once. The specimen was peripheral blood, collected on day 0 of AZD1222 vaccination. These receptors originate from an adult in good health. Both conserved end residues are part of each CDR3. Fields, in order: clone size, J gene, V gene, D gene, CDR3 protein, CDR3 DNA. A D gene is named only where the DNA matches it firmly. Size values are once, few and many counts, or a class for expanded clones, and some rows have none.

NA | TRBJ2-7 | TRBV6-5 | NA | CASRRDQDSYEQYF | TGTGCCAGCAGGCGGGATCAGGACAGCTACGAGCAGTACTTC
NA | TRBJ2-3 | TRBV4-1 | NA | CASSQDRRTVGTDTQYF | TGCGCCAGCAGCCAAGATAGGCGGACAGTAGGCACAGATACGCAGTATTTT
NA | TRBJ2-3 | TRBV4-1 | TRBD1 | CASSQDPGRGQTDTQYF | TGCGCCAGCAGCCAAGATCCGGGCAGGGGGCAGACAGATACGCAGTATTTT
NA | TRBJ2-7 | TRBV6-5 | TRBD2 | CASSSKSSGGGEQYF | TGTGCCAGCAGTTCGAAATCTTCGGGGGGGGGCGAGCAGTACTTC
NA | TRBJ1-3 | TRBV7-2 | NA | CASSPGQPSGNTIYF | TGTGCCAGCAGCCCCGGACAGCCCTCTGGAAACACCATATATTTT
NA | TRBJ1-1 | TRBV28 | NA | CASSPPSLNTEAFF | TGTGCCAGCAGCCCCCCTTCCTTGAACACTGAAGCTTTCTTT
NA | TRBJ2-1 | TRBV27 | TRBD1 | CASSLLSDRENDEQFF | TGTGCCAGCAGTCTCTTGTCGGACAGGGAAAATGATGAGCAGTTCTTC
NA | TRBJ2-7 | TRBV7-8 | NA | CASSLWGATYEQYF | TGTGCCAGCAGCTTGTGGGGGGCTACCTACGAGCAGTACTTC
NA | TRBJ2-1 | TRBV12-1 | NA | CASSRGPSGAVKCSYNEQFF | TGTGCCAGCAGCCGTGGGCCTAGTGGGGCCGTTAAATGCTCCTACAATGAGCAGTTCTTC
NA | TRBJ2-1 | TRBV6-5 | NA | CASRRGGGLYNEQFF | TGTGCCAGCAGGAGGGGTGGGGGCCTCTACAATGAGCAGTTCTTC
NA | TRBJ1-5 | TRBV10-2 | TRBD1 | CASKETGTNQPQHF | TGCGCCAGCAAAGAGACAGGGACAAATCAGCCCCAGCATTTT
NA | TRBJ1-2 | TRBV14 | TRBD1 | CASSRGQGVYYGYTF | TGTGCCAGCAGCCGAGGACAGGGGGTTTACTATGGCTACACCTTC
NA | TRBJ2-7 | TRBV24-1 | TRBD1 | CATSDSRTGGYEQYF | TGTGCCACCAGTGATTCACGGACAGGGGGCTACGAGCAGTACTTC
NA | TRBJ2-1 | TRBV2 | TRBD2 | CASKFGGSFYNEQFF | TGTGCCAGCAAATTCGGGGGGTCCTTCTACAATGAGCAGTTCTTC
NA | TRBJ2-2 | TRBV10-2 | NA | CASSESISQRSTGELFF | TGCGCCAGCAGTGAGTCGATTTCCCAGCGGAGCACCGGGGAGCTGTTTTTT
NA | TRBJ1-2 | TRBV5-1 | TRBD1 | CASSLLEGQFYGYTF | TGCGCCAGCAGCTTGTTGGAGGGACAGTTCTATGGCTACACCTTC
NA | TRBJ1-2 | TRBV4-2 | TRBD1 | CASSQDWGQGSYTF | TGTGCCAGCAGCCAAGATTGGGGACAGGGTAGTTACACCTTC
NA | TRBJ2-5 | TRBV30 | NA | CAWSRGGGETQYF | TGTGCCTGGAGTAGGGGGGGCGGGGAGACCCAGTACTTC
NA | TRBJ2-1 | TRBV13 | NA | CASTWGHSSYNEQFF | TGTGCCAGCACCTGGGGCCACAGCTCCTACAATGAGCAGTTCTTC
NA | TRBJ2-5 | TRBV2 | TRBD2 | CASSEAAGGAVETQYF | TGTGCCAGCAGTGAAGCCGCGGGGGGGGCCGTAGAGACCCAGTACTTC
NA | TRBJ2-5 | TRBV6-5 | NA | CASSAGWGTQETQYF | TGTGCCAGTTCGGCTGGGTGGGGGACACAAGAGACCCAGTACTTC
NA | TRBJ2-7 | TRBV9 | TRBD1 | CASSAKDRGQYEQYF | TGTGCCAGCAGCGCAAAGGACAGGGGGCAGTACGAGCAGTACTTC
NA | TRBJ2-7 | TRBV30 | TRBD1 | CAWSVLGTANEQYF | TGTGCCTGGAGTGTACTAGGGACAGCAAACGAGCAGTACTTC
few | TRBJ1-5 | TRBV18 | NA | CASSPQAQGTPQHF | TGTGCCAGCTCACCACAGGCCCAGGGGACGCCCCAGCATTTT
NA | TRBJ1-2 | TRBV18 | NA | CASSPGYGYTF | TGTGCCAGCTCACCAGGTTATGGCTACACCTTC
NA | TRBJ1-1 | TRBV12-5 | NA | CASGLVFGVRDTEAFF | TGTGCTAGTGGTTTGGTATTCGGGGTACGGGACACTGAAGCTTTCTTT
many | TRBJ2-1 | TRBV5-4 | TRBD2 | CASSVIGLGYNEQFF | TGTGCCAGCAGCGTGATAGGACTAGGCTACAATGAGCAGTTCTTC
NA | TRBJ2-3 | TRBV19 | NA | CASSYWLVGGPGTDTQYF | TGTGCCAGTAGTTACTGGCTAGTGGGGGGGCCAGGCACAGATACGCAGTATTTT
NA | TRBJ1-2 | TRBV5-6 | TRBD1 | CASSFSDRVEIYGYTF | TGTGCCAGCAGCTTTTCGGACAGGGTTGAGATCTATGGCTACACCTTC
NA | TRBJ2-7 | TRBV2 | TRBD1 | CASSAGTGGYEQYF | TGTGCCAGCAGTGCAGGGACAGGGGGCTACGAGCAGTACTTC
NA | TRBJ1-1 | TRBV19 | NA | CASSQRARGQGPGNTEAFF | TGTGCCAGTAGTCAGAGGGCCCGGGGGCAGGGACCAGGGAACACTGAAGCTTTCTTT
NA | TRBJ1-2 | TRBV19 | TRBD1 | CASRTHGTGLLYGYTF | TGTGCCAGTAGAACACATGGGACAGGACTTCTCTATGGCTACACCTTC
NA | TRBJ2-1 | TRBV9 | NA | CASTGGGAYNEQFF | TGTGCCAGCACCGGTGGGGGGGCTTACAATGAGCAGTTCTTC
NA | TRBJ2-2 | TRBV6-5 | NA | CASSYGQGFSGELFF | TGTGCCAGCAGTTACGGTCAGGGTTTTTCCGGGGAGCTGTTTTTT
NA | TRBJ2-7 | TRBV29-1 | NA | CSVENEGTYEQYF | TGCAGCGTTGAAAATGAGGGAACCTACGAGCAGTACTTC
NA | TRBJ2-3 | TRBV5-4 | TRBD2 | CASSVEGRGGAQYF | TGTGCCAGCAGCGTGGAGGGGCGGGGGGGAGCGCAGTATTTT
NA | TRBJ1-1 | TRBV2 | NA | CASSGDYNTEAFF | TGTGCCAGCTCTGGGGACTATAACACTGAAGCTTTCTTT
NA | TRBJ2-1 | TRBV14 | NA | CASSQVGSYNEQFF | TGTGCCAGCAGCCAAGTTGGCAGCTACAATGAGCAGTTCTTC
NA | TRBJ1-1 | TRBV3-1/TRBV3-2 | NA | CASSQIGGTEAFF | TGTGCCAGCAGTCAAATTGGGGGGACTGAAGCTTTCTTT
NA | TRBJ2-2 | TRBV11-2 | NA | CASSSLPGTGELFF | TGTGCCAGCAGCTCACTACCGGGCACCGGGGAGCTGTTTTTT
NA | TRBJ2-7 | TRBV21-1 | NA | CATVWRGSSYEQYF | TGTGCCACCGTTTGGCGGGGGAGCTCCTACGAGCAGTACTTC
once | TRBJ1-3 | TRBV18 | NA | CASSPAGSGNTIYF | TGTGCCAGCTCACCGGCAGGCTCTGGAAACACCATATATTTT
once | TRBJ1-6 | TRBV9 | NA | CASSVVGGDNSPLHF | TGTGCCAGCAGCGTAGTAGGGGGGGATAATTCACCCCTCCACTTT
NA | TRBJ2-7 | TRBV15 | NA | CATSRDPGLTDEQYF | TGTGCCACCAGCAGAGATCCAGGCTTAACCGACGAGCAGTACTTC
NA | TRBJ1-5 | TRBV4-2 | NA | CASSQGGSGNQPQHF | TGTGCCAGCAGCCAAGGAGGGAGTGGCAATCAGCCCCAGCATTTT
NA | TRBJ2-3 | TRBV18 | NA | CASPPPGGERTDTQYF | TGTGCCAGCCCACCCCCTGGCGGGGAGCGGACAGATACGCAGTATTTT
NA | TRBJ2-1 | TRBV4-2 | NA | CASSLGGVAPYNEQFF | TGTGCCAGCAGCCTTGGTGGGGTAGCGCCGTACAATGAGCAGTTCTTC
few | TRBJ1-2 | TRBV30 | NA | CAWRTEYNYGYTF | TGTGCCTGGAGGACAGAGTATAACTATGGCTACACCTTC
few | TRBJ1-2 | TRBV11-2 | NA | CASSPSGQSYGYTF | TGTGCCAGCAGCCCCAGCGGACAGTCCTATGGCTACACCTTC
NA | TRBJ1-1 | TRBV10-1 | NA | CASRQQMNTEAFF | TGCGCCAGCAGGCAGCAAATGAACACTGAAGCTTTCTTT
NA | TRBJ2-1 | TRBV7-3 | NA | CARRGTNYNEQFF | TGTGCCCGCCGCGGGACAAACTACAATGAGCAGTTCTTC
NA | TRBJ2-1 | TRBV5-4 | NA | CASSLWGDEQFF | TGTGCCAGCAGCTTATGGGGTGATGAGCAGTTCTTC
NA | TRBJ1-6 | TRBV18 | NA | CASSPNLQGGNSPLHF | TGTGCCAGCTCACCAAACTTACAGGGCGGTAATTCACCCCTCCACTTT
NA | TRBJ1-3 | TRBV25-1 | NA | CASSEYLGSSGNTIYF | TGTGCCAGCAGTGAATATTTGGGGAGCTCTGGAAACACCATATATTTT
NA | TRBJ2-1 | TRBV7-8 | NA | CASSRAGGGDFNEQFF | TGTGCCAGCAGCCGCGCTGGAGGGGGGGATTTCAATGAGCAGTTCTTC
NA | TRBJ2-1 | TRBV21-1 | NA | CASSKAISGGPSLSYNEQFF | TGTGCCAGCAGCAAAGCCATCAGCGGGGGGCCATCTCTCTCCTACAATGAGCAGTTCTTC
NA | TRBJ1-2 | TRBV19 | NA | CASSPGYSEGYTF | TGTGCCAGTAGTCCCGGGTACTCGGAAGGCTACACCTTC
NA | TRBJ1-2 | TRBV7-9 | NA | CASSLEGGSDSYNYGYTF | TGTGCCAGCAGCTTAGAAGGCGGGTCGGACTCATACAACTATGGCTACACCTTC
NA | TRBJ1-2 | TRBV6-5 | TRBD1 | CASSSPRGLGYGYTF | TGTGCCAGCAGTTCCCCGAGGGGGCTGGGCTATGGCTACACCTTC
once | TRBJ2-3 | TRBV9 | NA | CASSVDFTSGYTDTQYF | TGTGCCAGCAGCGTAGATTTTACTAGTGGTTACACAGATACGCAGTATTTT